Detailed here is one T cell receptor (beta chain). Antigen unknown. It was RNA transcripts that yielded the amplified TCR beta CDR3 regions. The study used the HTBI primer set for a first-round RT-PCR of the TCR CDR3. TCRdb passed the multiplex PCR reads through MiXCR, listing each CDR3 protein once. This table holds around 760,000 distinct CDR3 sequences, around 40% found once. Trimming took off 5 bases at V and 0 bases at J, with 11 bases between the two ends. Germline V gene lookup returns CDR1 SNHLY and CDR2 FYNNEI. The CDR3 extends over 15 amino acids. The sample originates from a study of T cells in Graves' hyperthyroidism and ophthalmopathy. General observations from the study: Among clonotypes expanded in thyroid above 0.001, most were also found in blood.

Patients aged 18 to 65 with hyperthyroidism were newly diagnosed, with duration under 2 months. The V and J genes are TRBV2 and TRBJ1-5; weak D call: TRBD1 (5 bases). The TCR sequence derives from a woman aged 40 to 50 with Graves' hyperthyroidism. The sample consisted of blood. The CDR3 DNA reads as TGTGCCAGCAGTTCTTTCGGGACTAGCAATCAGCCCCAGCATTTT. Amino acids: CASSSFGTSNQPQHF.